This paragraph reports one T cell receptor (beta chain). What it binds is unknown. The sample comes from a study of OX40 agonist ivuxolimab in advanced cancers. Study context: Participants could have had prior anti-PD-1, anti-PD-L1 or anti-CTLA-4 therapy, and around 40% had some. Study results and limitations: CD8+ T cells (on average) carried more expanded clones than CD4+ T cells. Clonal expansion by week 6 occurred in CD4+ and CD8+ blood T cells (at 0.1 to 3.0 mg/kg).

V dropped 1 base and J dropped 2 bases, with 11 bases sitting between them. The CDR3 covers 16 residues. CDR1 KGHSH and CDR2 LQKENI come from the germline V gene. The table came from immunoSEQ multiplex PCR; TCRdb's copy has only in-frame clones and leaves some out. Of 50,000 to 85,000 clones listed, 85% are singletons. Sequenced here: CD4+ or CD8+ T cells sorted from blood, sampled in a trial of the OX40 agonist ivuxolimab. The source of this sequence is an adult with an advanced solid tumor such as melanoma, head and neck, liver or kidney cancer. The chain links TRBV18 to TRBJ2-2; D perhaps matches TRBD1 (5 bases). The CDR3 nucleotides are TGTGCCAGCTCACCACTATCCAGGGCCAACACCGGGGAGCTGTTTTTT. This encodes CASSPLSRANTGELFF. The full variable domain, its missing parts supplied by reference TRBV18 and TRBJ2-2, is NAGVMQNPRHLVRRRGQEARLRCSPMKGHSHVYWYRQLPEEGLKFMVYLQKENIIDESGMPKERFSAEFPKEGPSILRIQQVVRGDSAAYFCASSPLSRANTGELFFGEGSRLTVL.